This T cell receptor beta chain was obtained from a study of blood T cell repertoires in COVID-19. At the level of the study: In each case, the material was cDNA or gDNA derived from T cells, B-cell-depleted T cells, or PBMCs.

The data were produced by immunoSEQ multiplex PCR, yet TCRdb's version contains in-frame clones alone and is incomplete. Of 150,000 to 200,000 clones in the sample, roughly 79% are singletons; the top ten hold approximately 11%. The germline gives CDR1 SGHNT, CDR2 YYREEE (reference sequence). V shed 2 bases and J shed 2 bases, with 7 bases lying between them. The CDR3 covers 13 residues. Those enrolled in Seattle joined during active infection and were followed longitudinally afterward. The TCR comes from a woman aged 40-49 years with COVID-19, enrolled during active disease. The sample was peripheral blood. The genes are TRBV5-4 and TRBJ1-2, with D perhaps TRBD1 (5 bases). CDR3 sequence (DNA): TGTGCCAGCAGCTTAGGGGTAAACTATGGCTACACCTTC. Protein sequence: CASSLGVNYGYTF.